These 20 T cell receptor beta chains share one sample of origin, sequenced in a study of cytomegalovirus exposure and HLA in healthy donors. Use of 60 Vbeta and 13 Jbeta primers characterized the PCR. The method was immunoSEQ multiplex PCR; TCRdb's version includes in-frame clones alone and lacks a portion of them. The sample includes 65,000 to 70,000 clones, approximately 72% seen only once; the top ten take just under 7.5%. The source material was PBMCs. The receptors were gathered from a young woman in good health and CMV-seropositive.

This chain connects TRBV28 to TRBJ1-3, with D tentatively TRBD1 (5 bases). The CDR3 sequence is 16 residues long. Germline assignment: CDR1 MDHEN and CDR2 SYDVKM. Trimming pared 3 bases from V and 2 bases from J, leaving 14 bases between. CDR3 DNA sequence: TGTGCCAGCAGTTTTCCAAGGGGCGGTACTGGAAACACCATATATTTT. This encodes CASSFPRGGTGNTIYF.

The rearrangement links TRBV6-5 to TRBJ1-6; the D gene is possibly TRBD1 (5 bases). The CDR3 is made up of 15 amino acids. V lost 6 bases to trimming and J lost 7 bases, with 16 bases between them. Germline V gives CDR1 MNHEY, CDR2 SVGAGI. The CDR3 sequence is CASSPGPLRNSPLHF. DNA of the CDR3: TGTGCCAGCAGCCCAGGGCCCCTCCGGAATTCACCCCTCCACTTT.

The CDR3 loop is CASSPSLDRANGELFF. CDR3 nucleotides: TGTGCCAGCAGCCCAAGCCTGGACAGGGCAAACGGGGAGCTGTTTTTT. The chain uses TRBV9 and TRBJ2-2; TRBD1 matches 8 bases. There are 16 residues in the CDR3. Trimming at V came to 4 bases and at J to 7 bases, leaving 12 bases not matched to a gene. Germline CDR1 is SGDLS and CDR2 is YYNGEE.

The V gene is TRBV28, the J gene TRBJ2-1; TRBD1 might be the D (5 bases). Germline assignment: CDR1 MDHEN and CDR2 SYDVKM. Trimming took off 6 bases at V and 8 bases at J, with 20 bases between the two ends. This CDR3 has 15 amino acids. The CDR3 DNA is TGTGCCAGCAGCAAATCAGGGTCGGTTGGGTATGAGCAGTTCTTC. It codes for CASSKSGSVGYEQFF.

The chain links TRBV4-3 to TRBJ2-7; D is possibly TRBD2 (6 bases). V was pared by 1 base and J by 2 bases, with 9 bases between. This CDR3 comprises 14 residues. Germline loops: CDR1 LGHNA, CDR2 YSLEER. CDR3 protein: CASSQGRGAYEQYF. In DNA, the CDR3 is TGCGCCAGCAGCCAAGGTCGCGGGGCCTACGAGCAGTACTTC.

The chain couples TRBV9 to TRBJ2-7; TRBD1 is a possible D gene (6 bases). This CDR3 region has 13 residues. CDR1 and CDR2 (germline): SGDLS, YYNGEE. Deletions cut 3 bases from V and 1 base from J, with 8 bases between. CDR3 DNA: TGTGCCAGCAGCGCAGGACAGTCCTACGAGCAGTACTTC. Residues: CASSAGQSYEQYF. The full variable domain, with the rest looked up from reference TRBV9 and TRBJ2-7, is DSGVTQTPKHLITATGQRVTLRCSPRSGDLSVYWYQQSLDQGLQFLIQYYNGEERAKGNILERFSAQQFPDLHSELNLSSLELGDSALYFCASSAGQSYEQYFGPGTRLTVT.

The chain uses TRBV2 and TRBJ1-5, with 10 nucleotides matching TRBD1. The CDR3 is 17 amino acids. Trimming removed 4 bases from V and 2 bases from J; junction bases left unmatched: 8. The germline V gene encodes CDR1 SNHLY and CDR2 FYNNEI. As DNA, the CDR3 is TGTGCCAGCAGTGCTCCGACAGGGGGCGAGGGCAATCAGCCCCAGCATTTT. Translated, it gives CASSAPTGGEGNQPQHF. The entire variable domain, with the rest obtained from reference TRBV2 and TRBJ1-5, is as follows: EPEVTQTPSHQVTQMGQEVILRCVPISNHLYFYWYRQILGQKVEFLVSFYNNEISEKSEIFDDQFSVERPDGSNFTLKIRSTKLEDSAMYFCASSAPTGGEGNQPQHFGDGTRLSIL.

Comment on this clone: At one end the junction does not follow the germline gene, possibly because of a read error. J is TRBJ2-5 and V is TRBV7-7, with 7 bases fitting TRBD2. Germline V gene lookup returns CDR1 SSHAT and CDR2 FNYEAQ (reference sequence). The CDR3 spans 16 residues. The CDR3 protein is CASSLAASGGQETQYF. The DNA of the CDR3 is TGTGCTAGCAGCTTAGCGGCTAGCGGAGGGCAAGAGACCCAGTACTTC.

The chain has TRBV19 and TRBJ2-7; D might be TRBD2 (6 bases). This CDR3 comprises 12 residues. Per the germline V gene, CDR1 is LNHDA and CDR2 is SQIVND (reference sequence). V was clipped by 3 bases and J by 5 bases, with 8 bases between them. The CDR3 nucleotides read TGTGCCAGTAGTATCGGGGGAGACGAGCAGTACTTC. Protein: CASSIGGDEQYF.

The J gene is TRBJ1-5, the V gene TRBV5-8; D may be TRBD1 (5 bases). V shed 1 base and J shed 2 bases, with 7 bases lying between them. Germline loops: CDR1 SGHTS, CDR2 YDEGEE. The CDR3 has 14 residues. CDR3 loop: CASSLRQRNQPQHF. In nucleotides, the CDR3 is TGTGCCAGCAGCTTGAGACAGCGCAATCAGCCCCAGCATTTT.

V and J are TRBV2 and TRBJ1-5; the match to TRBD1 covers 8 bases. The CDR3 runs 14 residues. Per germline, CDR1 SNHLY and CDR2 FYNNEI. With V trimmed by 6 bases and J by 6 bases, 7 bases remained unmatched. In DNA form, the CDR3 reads TGTGCCAGCAGCAGGACAGGGCCGACTCAGCCCCAGCATTTT. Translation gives CASSRTGPTQPQHF.

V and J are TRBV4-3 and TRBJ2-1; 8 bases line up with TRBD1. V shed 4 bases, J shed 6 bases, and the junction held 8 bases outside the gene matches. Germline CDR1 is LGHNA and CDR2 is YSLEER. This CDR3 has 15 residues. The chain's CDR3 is CASSLRITGGNEQFF. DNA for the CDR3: TGCGCCAGCAGCCTACGTATTACAGGGGGCAATGAGCAGTTCTTC.

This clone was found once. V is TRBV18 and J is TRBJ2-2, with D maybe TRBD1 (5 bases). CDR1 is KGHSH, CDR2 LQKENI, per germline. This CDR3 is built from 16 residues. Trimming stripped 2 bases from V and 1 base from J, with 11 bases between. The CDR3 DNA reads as TGTGCCAGCTCACCATTCAGGGCCCAGAACACCGGGGAGCTGTTTTTT. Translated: CASSPFRAQNTGELFF.

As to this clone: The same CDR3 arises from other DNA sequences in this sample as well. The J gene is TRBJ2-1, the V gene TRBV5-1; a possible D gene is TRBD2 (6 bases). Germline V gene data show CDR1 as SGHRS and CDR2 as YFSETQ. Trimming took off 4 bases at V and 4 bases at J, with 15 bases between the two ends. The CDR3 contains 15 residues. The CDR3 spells CASSHGIAAYNEQFF. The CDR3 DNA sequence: TGCGCCAGCAGCCACGGAATAGCGGCATACAATGAGCAGTTCTTC.

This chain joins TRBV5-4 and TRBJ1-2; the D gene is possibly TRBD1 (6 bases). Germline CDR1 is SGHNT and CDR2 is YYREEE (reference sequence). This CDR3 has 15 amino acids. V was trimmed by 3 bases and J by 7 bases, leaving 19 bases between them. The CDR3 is CASSSGGGSLSGYTF. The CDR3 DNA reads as TGTGCCAGCAGCTCCGGCGGGGGCTCGTTGAGTGGCTACACCTTC.

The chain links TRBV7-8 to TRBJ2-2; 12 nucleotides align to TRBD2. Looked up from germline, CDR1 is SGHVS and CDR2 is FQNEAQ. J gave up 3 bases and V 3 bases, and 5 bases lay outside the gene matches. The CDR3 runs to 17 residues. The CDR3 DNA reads TGTGCCAGCAGCTTTAACCTAGCGGGAGGGCACACCGGGGAGCTGTTTTTT. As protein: CASSFNLAGGHTGELFF.

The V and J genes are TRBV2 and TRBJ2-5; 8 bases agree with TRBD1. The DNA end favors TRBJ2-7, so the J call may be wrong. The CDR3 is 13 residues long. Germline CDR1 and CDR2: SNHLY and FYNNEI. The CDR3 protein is CASSDQGADEQYF. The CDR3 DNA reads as TGTGCCAGCAGTGATCAGGGGGCGGACGAGCAGTACTTC.

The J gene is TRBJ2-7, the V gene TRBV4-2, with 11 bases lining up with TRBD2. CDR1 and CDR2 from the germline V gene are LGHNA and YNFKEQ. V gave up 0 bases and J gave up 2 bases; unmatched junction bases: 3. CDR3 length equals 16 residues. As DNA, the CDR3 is TGTGCCAGCAGCCAAGAGAAGACTAGCGGGACCTACGAGCAGTACTTC. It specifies CASSQEKTSGTYEQYF.

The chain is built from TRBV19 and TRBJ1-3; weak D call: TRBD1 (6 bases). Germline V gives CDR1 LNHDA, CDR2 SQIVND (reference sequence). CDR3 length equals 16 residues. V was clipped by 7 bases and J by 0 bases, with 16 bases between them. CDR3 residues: CASTFTGLGSGNTIYF. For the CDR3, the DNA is TGTGCCAGTACCTTCACAGGGCTGGGCTCTGGAAACACCATATATTTT.

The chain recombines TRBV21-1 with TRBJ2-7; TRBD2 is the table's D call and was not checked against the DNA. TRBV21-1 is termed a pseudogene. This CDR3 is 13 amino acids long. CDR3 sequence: CASSKAHESPRYF. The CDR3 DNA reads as TGTGCCAGCAGCAAAGCGCACGAGTCCCCGAGGTACTTC.